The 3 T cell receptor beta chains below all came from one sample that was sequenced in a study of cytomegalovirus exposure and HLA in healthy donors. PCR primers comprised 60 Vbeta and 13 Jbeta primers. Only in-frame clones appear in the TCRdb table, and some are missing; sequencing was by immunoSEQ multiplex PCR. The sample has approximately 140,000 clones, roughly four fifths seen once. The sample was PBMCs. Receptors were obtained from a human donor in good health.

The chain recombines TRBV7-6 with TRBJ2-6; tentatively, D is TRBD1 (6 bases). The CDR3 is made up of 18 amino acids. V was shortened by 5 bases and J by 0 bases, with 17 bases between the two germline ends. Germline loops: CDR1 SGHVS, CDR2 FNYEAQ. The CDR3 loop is CASSPDRFGFSGANVLTF. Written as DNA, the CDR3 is TGTGCCAGCAGCCCAGACAGGTTCGGGTTCTCTGGGGCCAACGTCCTGACTTTC.

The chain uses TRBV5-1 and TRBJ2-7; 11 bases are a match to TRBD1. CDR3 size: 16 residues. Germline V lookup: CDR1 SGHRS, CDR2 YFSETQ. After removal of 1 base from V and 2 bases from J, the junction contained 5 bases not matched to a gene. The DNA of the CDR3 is TGCGCCAGCAGCTTGCTCTCGGGACAGGGGGCCTACGAGCAGTACTTC. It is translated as CASSLLSGQGAYEQYF.

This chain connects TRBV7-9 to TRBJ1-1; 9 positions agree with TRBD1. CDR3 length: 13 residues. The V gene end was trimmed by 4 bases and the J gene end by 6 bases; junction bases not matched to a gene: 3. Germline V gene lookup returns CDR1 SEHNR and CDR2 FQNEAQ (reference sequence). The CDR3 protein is CASSWGQGSEAFF. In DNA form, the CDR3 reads TGTGCCAGCAGCTGGGGACAGGGCTCTGAAGCTTTCTTT.